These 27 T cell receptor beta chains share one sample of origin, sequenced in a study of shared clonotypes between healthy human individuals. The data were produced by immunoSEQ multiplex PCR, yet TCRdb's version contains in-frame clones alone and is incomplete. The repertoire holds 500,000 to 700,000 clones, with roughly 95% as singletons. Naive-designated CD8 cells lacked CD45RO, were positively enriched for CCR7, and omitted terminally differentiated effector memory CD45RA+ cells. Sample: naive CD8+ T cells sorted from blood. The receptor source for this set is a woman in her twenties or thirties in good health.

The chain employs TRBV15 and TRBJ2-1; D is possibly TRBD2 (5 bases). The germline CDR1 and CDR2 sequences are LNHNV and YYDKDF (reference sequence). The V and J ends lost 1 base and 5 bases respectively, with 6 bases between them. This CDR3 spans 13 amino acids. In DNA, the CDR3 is TGTGCCACCAGCAGAGTCGGGAACAATGAGCAGTTCTTC. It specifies CATSRVGNNEQFF.

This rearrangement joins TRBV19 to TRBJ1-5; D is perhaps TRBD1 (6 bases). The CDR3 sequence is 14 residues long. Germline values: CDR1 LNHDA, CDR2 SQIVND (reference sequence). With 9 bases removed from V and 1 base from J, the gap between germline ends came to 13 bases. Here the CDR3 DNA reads TGTGCCAGCACGCGGAGGGGGAGCAATCAGCCCCAGCATTTT. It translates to CASTRRGSNQPQHF. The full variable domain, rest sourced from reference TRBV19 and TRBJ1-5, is DGGITQSPKYLFRKEGQNVTLSCEQNLNHDAMYWYRQDPGQGLRLIYYSQIVNDFQKGDIAEGYSVSREKKESFPLTVTSAQKNPTAFYLCASTRRGSNQPQHFGDGTRLSIL.

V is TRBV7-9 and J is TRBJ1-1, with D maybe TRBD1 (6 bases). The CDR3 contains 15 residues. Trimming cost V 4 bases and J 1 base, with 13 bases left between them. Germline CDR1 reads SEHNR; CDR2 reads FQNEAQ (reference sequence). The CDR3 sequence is CASSSIGTPNTEAFF. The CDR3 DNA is TGTGCCAGCAGCTCAATCGGGACACCGAACACTGAAGCTTTCTTT. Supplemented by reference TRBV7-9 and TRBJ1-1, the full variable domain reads DTGVSQNPRHKITKRGQNVTFRCDPISEHNRLYWYRQTLGQGPEFLTYFQNEAQLEKSRLLSDRFSAERPKGSFSTLEIQRTEQGDSAMYLCASSSIGTPNTEAFFGQGTRLTVV.

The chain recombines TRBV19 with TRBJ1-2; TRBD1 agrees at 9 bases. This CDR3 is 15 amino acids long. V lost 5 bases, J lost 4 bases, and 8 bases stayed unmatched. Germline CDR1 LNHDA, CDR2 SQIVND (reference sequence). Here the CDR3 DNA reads TGTGCCAGTAGTTTTACCGGGACAGGGCGCTATGGCTACACCTTC. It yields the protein CASSFTGTGRYGYTF.

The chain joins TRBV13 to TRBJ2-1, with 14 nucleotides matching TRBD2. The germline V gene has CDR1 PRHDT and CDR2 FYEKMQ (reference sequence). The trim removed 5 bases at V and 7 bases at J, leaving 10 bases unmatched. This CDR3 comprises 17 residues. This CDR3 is CASSGKPGLAGVNEQFF. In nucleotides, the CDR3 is TGTGCCAGCAGCGGCAAACCGGGACTAGCGGGAGTAAATGAGCAGTTCTTC.

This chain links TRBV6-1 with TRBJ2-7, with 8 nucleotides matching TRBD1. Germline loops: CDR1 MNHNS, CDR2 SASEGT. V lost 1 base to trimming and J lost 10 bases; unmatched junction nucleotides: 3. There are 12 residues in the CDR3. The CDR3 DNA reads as TGTGCCAGCAGTGAAGAGACAGGGGCCCAGTACTTC. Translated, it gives CASSEETGAQYF.

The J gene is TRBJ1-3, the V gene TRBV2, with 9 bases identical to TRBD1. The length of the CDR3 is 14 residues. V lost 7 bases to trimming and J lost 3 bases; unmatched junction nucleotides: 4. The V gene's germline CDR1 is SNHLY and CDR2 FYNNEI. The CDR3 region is CASTTGGGGNTIYF. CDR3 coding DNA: TGTGCCAGCACCACAGGGGGCGGTGGAAACACCATATATTTT.

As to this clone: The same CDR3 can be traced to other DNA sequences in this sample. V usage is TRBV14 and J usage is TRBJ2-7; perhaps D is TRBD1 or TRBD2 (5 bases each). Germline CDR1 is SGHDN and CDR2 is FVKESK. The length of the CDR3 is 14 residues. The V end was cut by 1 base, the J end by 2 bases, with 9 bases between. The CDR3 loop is CASSQVRGPYEQYF. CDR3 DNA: TGTGCCAGCAGCCAAGTAAGGGGACCCTACGAGCAGTACTTC. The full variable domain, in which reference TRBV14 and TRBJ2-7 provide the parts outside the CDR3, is EAGVTQFPSHSVIEKGQTVTLRCDPISGHDNLYWYRRVMGKEIKFLLHFVKESKQDESGMPNNRFLAERTGGTYSTLKVQPAELEDSGVYFCASSQVRGPYEQYFGPGTRLTVT.

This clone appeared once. CDR3 residues: CASSQGDSYEQYF. Here the CDR3 DNA reads TGTGCCAGTAGTCAGGGGGACTCCTACGAGCAGTACTTC. The J gene is TRBJ2-7, the V gene TRBV19; 7 nucleotides align to TRBD1. The CDR3 is made up of 13 amino acids. Germline V CDR1 and CDR2: LNHDA, SQIVND (reference sequence). Trimming cost V 5 bases and J 0 bases; bases outside gene matches: 1.

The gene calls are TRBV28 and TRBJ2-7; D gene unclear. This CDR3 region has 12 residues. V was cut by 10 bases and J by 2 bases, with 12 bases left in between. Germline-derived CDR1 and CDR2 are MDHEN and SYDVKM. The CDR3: CATTLSPYEQYF. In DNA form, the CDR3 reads TGTGCCACCACCCTTAGCCCCTACGAGCAGTACTTC.

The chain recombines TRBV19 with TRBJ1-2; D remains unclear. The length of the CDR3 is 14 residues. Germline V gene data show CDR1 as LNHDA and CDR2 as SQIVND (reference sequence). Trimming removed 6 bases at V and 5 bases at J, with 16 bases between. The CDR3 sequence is CASSSPSDPYGYTF. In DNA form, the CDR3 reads TGTGCCAGTAGCTCTCCCTCTGACCCTTATGGCTACACCTTC.

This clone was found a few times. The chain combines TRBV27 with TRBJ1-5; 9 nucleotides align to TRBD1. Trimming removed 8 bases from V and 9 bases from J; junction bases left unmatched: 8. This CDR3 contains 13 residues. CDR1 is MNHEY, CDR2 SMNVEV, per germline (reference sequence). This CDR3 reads CASRPGTGLPQHF. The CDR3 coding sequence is TGTGCCAGCCGTCCCGGGACAGGGCTGCCCCAGCATTTT.

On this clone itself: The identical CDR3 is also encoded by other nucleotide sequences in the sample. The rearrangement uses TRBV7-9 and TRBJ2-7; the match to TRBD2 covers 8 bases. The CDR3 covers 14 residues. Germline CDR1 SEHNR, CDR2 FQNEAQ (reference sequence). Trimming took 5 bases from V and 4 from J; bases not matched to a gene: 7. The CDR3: CASSPPGTSYEQYF. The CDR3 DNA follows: TGTGCCAGCAGCCCCCCGGGGACTAGTTACGAGCAGTACTTC.

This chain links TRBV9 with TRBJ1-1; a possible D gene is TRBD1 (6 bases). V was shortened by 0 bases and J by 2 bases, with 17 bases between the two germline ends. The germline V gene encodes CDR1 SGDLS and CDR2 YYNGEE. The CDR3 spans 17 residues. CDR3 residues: CASSVAFGGDLNTEAFF. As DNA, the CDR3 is TGTGCCAGCAGCGTAGCTTTTGGGGGCGATTTAAACACTGAAGCTTTCTTT.

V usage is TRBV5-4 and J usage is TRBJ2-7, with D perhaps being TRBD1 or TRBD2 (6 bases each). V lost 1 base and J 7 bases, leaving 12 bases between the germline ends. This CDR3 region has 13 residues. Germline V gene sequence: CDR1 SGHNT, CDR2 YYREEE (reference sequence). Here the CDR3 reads CASSLFGGLEQYF. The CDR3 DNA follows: TGTGCCAGCAGCTTGTTCGGGGGCCTGGAGCAGTACTTC.

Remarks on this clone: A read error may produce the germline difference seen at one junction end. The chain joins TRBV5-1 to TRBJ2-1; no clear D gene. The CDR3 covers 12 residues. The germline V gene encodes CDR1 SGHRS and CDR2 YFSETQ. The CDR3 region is CASSLGYNKQFF. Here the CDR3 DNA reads TGCGCCAGCAGCTTGGGATACAATAAGCAGTTCTTC. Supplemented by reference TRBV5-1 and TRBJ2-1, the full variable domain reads KAGVTQTPRYLIKTRGQQVTLSCSPISGHRSVSWYQQTPGQGLQFLFEYFSETQRNKGNFPGRFSGRQFSNSRSEMNVSTLELGDSALYLCASSLGYNKQFFGPGTRLTVL.

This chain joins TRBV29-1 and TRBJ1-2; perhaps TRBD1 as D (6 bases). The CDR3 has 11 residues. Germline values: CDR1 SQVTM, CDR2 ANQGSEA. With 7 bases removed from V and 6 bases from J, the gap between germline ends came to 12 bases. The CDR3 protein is CSARTVDGYTF. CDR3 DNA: TGCAGCGCGCGGACAGTAGATGGCTACACCTTC. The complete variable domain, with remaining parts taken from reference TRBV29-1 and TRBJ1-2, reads SAVISQKPSRDICQRGTSLTIQCQVDSQVTMMFWYRQQPGQSLTLIATANQGSEATYESGFVIDKFPISRPNLTFSTLTVSNMSPEDSSIYLCSARTVDGYTFGSGTRLTVV.

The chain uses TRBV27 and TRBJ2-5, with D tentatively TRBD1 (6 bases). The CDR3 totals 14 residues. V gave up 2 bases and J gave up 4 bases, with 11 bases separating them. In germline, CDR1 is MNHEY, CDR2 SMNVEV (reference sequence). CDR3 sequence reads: CASSLGTRPETQYF. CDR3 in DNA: TGTGCCAGCAGTTTAGGGACAAGGCCAGAGACCCAGTACTTC.

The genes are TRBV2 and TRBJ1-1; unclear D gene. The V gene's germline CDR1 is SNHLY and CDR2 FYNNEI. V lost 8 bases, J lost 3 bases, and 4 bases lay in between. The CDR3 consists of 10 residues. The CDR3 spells CASGDTEAFF. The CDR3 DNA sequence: TGTGCCAGCGGGGACACTGAAGCTTTCTTT.

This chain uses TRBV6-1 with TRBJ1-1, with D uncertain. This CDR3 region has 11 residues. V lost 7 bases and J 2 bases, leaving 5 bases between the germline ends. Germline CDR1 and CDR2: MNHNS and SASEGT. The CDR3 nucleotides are TGTGCCAGCATCGCTAACACTGAAGCTTTCTTT. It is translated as CASIANTEAFF.

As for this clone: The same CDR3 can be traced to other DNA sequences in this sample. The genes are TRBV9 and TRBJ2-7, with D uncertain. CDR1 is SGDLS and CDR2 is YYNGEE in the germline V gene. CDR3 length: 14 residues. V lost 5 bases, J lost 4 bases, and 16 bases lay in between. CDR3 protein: CASSPSGGSYEQYF. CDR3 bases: TGTGCCAGCAGTCCATCGGGTGGCTCTTACGAGCAGTACTTC.

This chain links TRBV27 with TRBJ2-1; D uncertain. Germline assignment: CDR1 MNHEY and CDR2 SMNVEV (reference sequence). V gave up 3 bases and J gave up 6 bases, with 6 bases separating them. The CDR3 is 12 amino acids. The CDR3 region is CASSFPANEQFF. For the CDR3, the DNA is TGTGCCAGCAGTTTCCCCGCCAATGAGCAGTTCTTC.

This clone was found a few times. Written as DNA, the CDR3 is TGTGCCAGCAGGAGAGACAACAATGAGCAGTTCTTC. As protein: CASRRDNNEQFF. The V and J genes are TRBV28 and TRBJ2-1; D not resolved. The germline V and J ends were trimmed by 6 bases and 5 bases, with 8 bases remaining between them. The CDR3 length is 12 residues. Germline CDR1 reads MDHEN; CDR2 reads SYDVKM.

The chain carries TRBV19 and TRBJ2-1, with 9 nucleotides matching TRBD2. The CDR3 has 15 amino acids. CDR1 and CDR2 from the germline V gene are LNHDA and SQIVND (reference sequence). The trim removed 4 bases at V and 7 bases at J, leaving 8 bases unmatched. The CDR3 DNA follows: TGTGCCAGTAGTACGTCGGGACTAGCTGCGAATGAGCAGTTCTTC. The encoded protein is CASSTSGLAANEQFF. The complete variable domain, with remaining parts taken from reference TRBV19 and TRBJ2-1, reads DGGITQSPKYLFRKEGQNVTLSCEQNLNHDAMYWYRQDPGQGLRLIYYSQIVNDFQKGDIAEGYSVSREKKESFPLTVTSAQKNPTAFYLCASSTSGLAANEQFFGPGTRLTVL.

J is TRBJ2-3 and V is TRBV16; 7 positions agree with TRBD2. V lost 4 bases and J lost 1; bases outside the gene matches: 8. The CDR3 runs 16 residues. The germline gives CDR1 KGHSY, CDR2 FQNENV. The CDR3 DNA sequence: TGTGCCAGCAGCCCCCCCGGCGCGGGGGGCACAGATACGCAGTATTTT. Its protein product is CASSPPGAGGTDTQYF.

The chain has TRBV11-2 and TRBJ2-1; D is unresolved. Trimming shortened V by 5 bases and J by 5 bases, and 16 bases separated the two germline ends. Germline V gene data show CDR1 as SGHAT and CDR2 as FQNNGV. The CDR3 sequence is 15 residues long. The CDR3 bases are TGTGCCAGCAGCCCTACAGAGGCCATTCACAATGAGCAGTTCTTC. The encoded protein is CASSPTEAIHNEQFF.

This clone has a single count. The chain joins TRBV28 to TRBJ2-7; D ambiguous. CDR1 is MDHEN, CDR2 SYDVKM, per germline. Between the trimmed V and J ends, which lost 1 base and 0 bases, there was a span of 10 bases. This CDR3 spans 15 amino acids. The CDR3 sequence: CASSLFGAFSYEQYF. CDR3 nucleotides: TGTGCCAGCAGTTTATTTGGAGCCTTCTCCTACGAGCAGTACTTC.